What follows are 5 T cell receptor beta chains derived from one specimen sequenced in a study. TCRdb passed the RT-PCR reads through MiXCR, listing each CDR3 protein once. The sample holds about 680,000 distinct CDR3 sequences; 12% to 15% are singletons and the top ten take roughly 3.9%. Sequencing was done on a sample of memory CD4+ T cells from blood. These TCRs come from a female donor in good health, serving as a healthy control.

This clonotype has only a few counts. The rearrangement links TRBV11-3 to TRBJ2-5; D unresolved. The V gene's germline CDR1 is SGHNT and CDR2 YENEEA. The CDR3 spans 14 residues. V was pared by 0 bases and J by 7 bases, with 12 bases between. The CDR3 bases are TGTGCCAGCAGCTTAGATCGGCACAGTTGGACCCAGTACTTC. Protein: CASSLDRHSWTQYF.

This chain uses TRBV6-6 with TRBJ2-7; 7 nucleotides agree with TRBD1. Germline CDR1 reads MNHNY; CDR2 reads SVGAGI (reference sequence). The CDR3 covers 13 residues. Trimming cost V 8 bases and J 2 bases; bases outside gene matches: 6. The CDR3 loop is CASRDSRTYEQYF. Written as DNA, the CDR3 is TGTGCCAGCCGGGACAGCCGTACCTACGAGCAGTACTTC.

The chain has TRBV12-3 or TRBV12-4 and TRBJ2-3; 9 bases fit TRBD2. After removal of 6 bases from V and 5 bases from J, the junction contained 9 bases not matched to a gene. CDR3 length equals 15 residues. In DNA, the CDR3 is TGTGCCAGCAGACGGACTAGCGATGTCGGAGATACGCAGTATTTT. This translates into CASRRTSDVGDTQYF.

Ten or more counts support this clonotype. V is TRBV5-1 and J is TRBJ2-2; TRBD2 aligns across 8 bases. Germline CDR1 and CDR2: SGHRS and YFSETQ. This CDR3 spans 16 amino acids. V gave up 0 bases and J gave up 7 bases; unmatched junction bases: 8. CDR3 loop: CASSLADTSGVGELFF. The CDR3 coding sequence is TGCGCCAGCAGCTTGGCCGACACTAGCGGAGTCGGGGAGCTGTTTTTT.

The sample holds many counts of this clonotype. The chain uses TRBV4-1 and TRBJ1-2, with D hard to call. Germline assignment: CDR1 MGHRA and CDR2 YSYEKL. V was cut by 1 base and J by 8 bases, with 11 bases left in between. The CDR3 is 13 residues long. The CDR3 bases are TGCGCCAGCAGCCAAGCAGAAGGGAGAGGCTACACCTTC. As protein: CASSQAEGRGYTF.